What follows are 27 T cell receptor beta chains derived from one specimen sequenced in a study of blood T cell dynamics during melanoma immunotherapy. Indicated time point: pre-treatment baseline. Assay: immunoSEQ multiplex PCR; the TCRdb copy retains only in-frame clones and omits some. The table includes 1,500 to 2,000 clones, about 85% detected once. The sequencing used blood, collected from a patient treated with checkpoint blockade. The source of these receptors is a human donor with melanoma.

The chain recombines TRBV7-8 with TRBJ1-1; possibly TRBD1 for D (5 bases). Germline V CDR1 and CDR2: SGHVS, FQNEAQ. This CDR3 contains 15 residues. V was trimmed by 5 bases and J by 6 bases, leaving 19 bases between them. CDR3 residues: CASSLYQGRGAEAFF. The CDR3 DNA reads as TGTGCCAGCAGCCTCTATCAGGGAAGGGGAGCTGAAGCTTTCTTT. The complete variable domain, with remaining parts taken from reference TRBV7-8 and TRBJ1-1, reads GAGVSQSPRYKVAKRGQDVALRCDPISGHVSLFWYQQALGQGPEFLTYFQNEAQLDKSGLPSDRFFAERPEGSVSTLKIQRTQQEDSAVYLCASSLYQGRGAEAFFGQGTRLTVV.

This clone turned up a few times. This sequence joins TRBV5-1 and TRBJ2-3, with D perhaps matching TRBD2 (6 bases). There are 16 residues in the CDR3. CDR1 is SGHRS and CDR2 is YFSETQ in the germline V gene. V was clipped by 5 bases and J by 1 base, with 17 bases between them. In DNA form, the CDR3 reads TGCGCCAGCAGGACCCGGGCCGGGGGACGCACAGATACGCAGTATTTT. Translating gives CASRTRAGGRTDTQYF.

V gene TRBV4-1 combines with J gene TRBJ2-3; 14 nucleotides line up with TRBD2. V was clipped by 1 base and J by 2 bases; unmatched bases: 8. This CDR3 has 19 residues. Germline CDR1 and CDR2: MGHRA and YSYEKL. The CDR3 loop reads CASSQVATSGGEPTDTQYF. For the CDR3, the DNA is TGCGCCAGCAGCCAAGTCGCGACTAGCGGGGGGGAACCCACAGATACGCAGTATTTT.

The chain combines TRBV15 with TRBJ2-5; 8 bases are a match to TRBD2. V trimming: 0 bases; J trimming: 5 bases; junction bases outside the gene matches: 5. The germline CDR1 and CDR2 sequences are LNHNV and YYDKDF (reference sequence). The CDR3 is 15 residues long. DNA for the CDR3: TGTGCCACCAGCAGAGACTACGGGGGGGCGGAGACCCAGTACTTC. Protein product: CATSRDYGGAETQYF.

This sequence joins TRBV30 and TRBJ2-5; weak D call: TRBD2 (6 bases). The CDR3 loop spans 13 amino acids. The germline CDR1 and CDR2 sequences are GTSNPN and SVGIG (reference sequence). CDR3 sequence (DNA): TGTGCGCGGGGTGGGGCCGAACAAGAGACCCAGTACTTC. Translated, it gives CARGGAEQETQYF.

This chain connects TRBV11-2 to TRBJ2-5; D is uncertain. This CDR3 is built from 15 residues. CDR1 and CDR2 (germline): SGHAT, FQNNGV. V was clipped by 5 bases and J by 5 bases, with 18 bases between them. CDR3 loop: CASSLRMLHVETQYF. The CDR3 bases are TGTGCCAGCAGCCTTAGGATGCTACACGTGGAGACCCAGTACTTC.

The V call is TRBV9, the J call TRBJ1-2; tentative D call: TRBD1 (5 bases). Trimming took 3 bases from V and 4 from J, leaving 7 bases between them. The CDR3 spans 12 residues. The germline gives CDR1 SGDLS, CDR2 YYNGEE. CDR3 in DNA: TGTGCCAGCAGCGGAGGGGCCTATGGCTACACCTTC. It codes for CASSGGAYGYTF.

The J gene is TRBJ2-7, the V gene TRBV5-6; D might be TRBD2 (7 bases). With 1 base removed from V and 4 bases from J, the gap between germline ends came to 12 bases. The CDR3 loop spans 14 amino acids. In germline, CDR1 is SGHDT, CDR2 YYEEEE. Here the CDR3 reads CASSLFRGLYEQYF. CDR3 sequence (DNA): TGTGCCAGCAGCTTGTTCAGGGGACTATACGAGCAGTACTTC.

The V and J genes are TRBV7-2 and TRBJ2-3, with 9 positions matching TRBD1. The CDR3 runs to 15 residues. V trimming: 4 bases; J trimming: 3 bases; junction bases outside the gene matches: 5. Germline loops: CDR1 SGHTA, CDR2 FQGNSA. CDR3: CASSSRGTGTDTQYF. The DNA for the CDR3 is TGTGCCAGCAGCTCGCGTGGGACAGGGACAGATACGCAGTATTTT.

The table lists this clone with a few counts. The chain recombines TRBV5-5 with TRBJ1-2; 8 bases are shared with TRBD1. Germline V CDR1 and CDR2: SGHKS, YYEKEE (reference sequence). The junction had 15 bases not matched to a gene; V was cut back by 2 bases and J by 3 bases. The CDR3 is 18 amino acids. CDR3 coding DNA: TGTGCCAGCAGCTTAGATTTGACACAGGGGGAAGGGGACTATGGCTACACCTTC. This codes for CASSLDLTQGEGDYGYTF.

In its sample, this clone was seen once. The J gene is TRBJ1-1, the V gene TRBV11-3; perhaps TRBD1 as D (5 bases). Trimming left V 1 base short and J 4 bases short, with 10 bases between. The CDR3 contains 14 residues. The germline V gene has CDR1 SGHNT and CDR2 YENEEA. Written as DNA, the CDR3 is TGTGCCAGCAGCTTAGGCAGGGTTATCACTGAAGCTTTCTTT. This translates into CASSLGRVITEAFF.

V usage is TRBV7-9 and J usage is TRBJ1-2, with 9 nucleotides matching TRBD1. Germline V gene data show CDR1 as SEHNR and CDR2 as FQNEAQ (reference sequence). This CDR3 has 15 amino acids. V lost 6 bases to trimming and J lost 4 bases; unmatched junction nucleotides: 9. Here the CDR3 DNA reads TGTGCCAGCAGTCCACAGGGGGCAGGATCCTATGGCTACACCTTC. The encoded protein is CASSPQGAGSYGYTF. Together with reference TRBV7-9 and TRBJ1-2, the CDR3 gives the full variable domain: DTGVSQNPRHKITKRGQNVTFRCDPISEHNRLYWYRQTLGQGPEFLTYFQNEAQLEKSRLLSDRFSAERPKGSFSTLEIQRTEQGDSAMYLCASSPQGAGSYGYTFGSGTRLTVV.

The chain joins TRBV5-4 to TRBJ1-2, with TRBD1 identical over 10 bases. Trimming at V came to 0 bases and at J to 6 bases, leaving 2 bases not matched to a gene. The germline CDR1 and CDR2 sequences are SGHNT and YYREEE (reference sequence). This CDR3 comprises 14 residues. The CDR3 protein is CASSLGQGADGYTF. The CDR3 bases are TGTGCCAGCAGCTTGGGACAGGGGGCCGATGGCTACACCTTC.

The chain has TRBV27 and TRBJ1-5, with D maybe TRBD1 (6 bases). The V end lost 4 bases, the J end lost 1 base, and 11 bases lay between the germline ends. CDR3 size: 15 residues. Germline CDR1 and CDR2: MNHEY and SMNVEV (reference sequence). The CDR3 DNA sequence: TGTGCCAGCAGTTCCGGGGGCTGGAGCAATCAGCCCCAGCATTTT. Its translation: CASSSGGWSNQPQHF.

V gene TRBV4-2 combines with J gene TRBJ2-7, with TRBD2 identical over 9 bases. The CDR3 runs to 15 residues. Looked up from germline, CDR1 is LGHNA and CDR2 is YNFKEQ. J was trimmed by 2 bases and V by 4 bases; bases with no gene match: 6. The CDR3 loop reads CASSREVAGAYEQYF. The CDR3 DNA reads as TGTGCCAGCAGCCGGGAGGTAGCGGGGGCCTACGAGCAGTACTTC.

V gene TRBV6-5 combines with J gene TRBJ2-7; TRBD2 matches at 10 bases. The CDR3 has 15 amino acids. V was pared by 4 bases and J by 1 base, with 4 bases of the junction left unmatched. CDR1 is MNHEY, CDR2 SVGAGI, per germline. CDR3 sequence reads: CASSSSSGGSYEQYF. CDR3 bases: TGTGCCAGCAGTTCTTCTAGCGGGGGATCCTACGAGCAGTACTTC.

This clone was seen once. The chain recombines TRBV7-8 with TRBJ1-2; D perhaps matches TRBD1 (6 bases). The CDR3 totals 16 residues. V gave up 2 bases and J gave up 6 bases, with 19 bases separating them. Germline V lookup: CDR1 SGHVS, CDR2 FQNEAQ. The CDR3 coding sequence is TGTGCCAGCAGCTTATCCGGGACATTCGGAGTGAATGGCTACACCTTC. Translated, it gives CASSLSGTFGVNGYTF.

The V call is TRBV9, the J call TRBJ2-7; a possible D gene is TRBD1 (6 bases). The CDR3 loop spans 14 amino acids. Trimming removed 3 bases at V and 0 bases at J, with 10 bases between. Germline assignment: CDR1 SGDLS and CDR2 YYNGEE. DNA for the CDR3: TGTGCCAGCAGCGGCCGGGACAACTCCTACGAGCAGTACTTC. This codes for CASSGRDNSYEQYF.

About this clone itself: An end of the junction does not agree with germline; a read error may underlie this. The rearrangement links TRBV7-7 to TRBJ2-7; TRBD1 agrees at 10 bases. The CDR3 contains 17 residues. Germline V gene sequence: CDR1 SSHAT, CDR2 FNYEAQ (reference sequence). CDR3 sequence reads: CASSLGVPGQGFYEQYF. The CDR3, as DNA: TGTGCTAGCAGCTTAGGCGTTCCGGGACAGGGGTTTTACGAGCAGTACTTC. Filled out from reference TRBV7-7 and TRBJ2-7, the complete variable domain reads GAGVSQSPRYKVTKRGQDVTLRCDPISSHATLYWYQQALGQGPEFLTYFNYEAQPDKSGLPSDRFSAERPEGSISTLTIQRTEQRDSAMYRCASSLGVPGQGFYEQYFGPGTRLTVT.

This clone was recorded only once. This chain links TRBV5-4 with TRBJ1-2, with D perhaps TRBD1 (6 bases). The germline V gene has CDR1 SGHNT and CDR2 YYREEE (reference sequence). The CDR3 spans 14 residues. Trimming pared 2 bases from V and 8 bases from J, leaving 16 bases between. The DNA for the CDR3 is TGTGCCAGCAGCTTTTCAGGGGTAAAAAGGGGCTACACCTTC. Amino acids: CASSFSGVKRGYTF.

The CDR3 is CASSSPGTENTEAFF. The DNA for the CDR3 is TGTGCCAGCAGTTCCCCAGGGACAGAGAACACTGAAGCTTTCTTT. This chain uses TRBV6-5 with TRBJ1-1, with 7 bases lining up with TRBD1. The length of the CDR3 is 15 residues. Germline V lookup: CDR1 MNHEY, CDR2 SVGAGI. The J segment lost 1 base and the V segment lost 4 bases, leaving 6 bases of the junction unmatched.

The CDR3 is CASSDLRGAGETQYF. CDR3 in DNA: TGTGCCAGCAGTGACCTTCGGGGGGCAGGTGAGACCCAGTACTTC. The chain couples TRBV6-1 to TRBJ2-5; D is possibly TRBD2 (7 bases). From germline, CDR1 is MNHNS and CDR2 SASEGT. V gave up 3 bases and J gave up 5 bases, with 16 bases separating them. This CDR3 has 15 residues.

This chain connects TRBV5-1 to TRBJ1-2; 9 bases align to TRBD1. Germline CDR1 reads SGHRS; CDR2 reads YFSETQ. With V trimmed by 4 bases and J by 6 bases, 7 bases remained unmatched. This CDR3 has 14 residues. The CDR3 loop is CASSPTGTGNGYTF. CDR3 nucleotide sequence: TGCGCCAGCAGCCCGACCGGGACAGGGAATGGCTACACCTTC.

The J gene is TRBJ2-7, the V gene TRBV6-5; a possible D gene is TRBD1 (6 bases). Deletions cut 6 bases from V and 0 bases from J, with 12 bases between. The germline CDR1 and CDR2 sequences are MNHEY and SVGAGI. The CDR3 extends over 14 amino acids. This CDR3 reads CASSDRWSSYEQYF. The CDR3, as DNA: TGTGCCAGCAGCGACAGGTGGAGCTCCTACGAGCAGTACTTC.

The chain's CDR3 is CASSAGQGDQPQHF. The CDR3 DNA follows: TGCGCCAGCAGCGCCGGACAGGGCGATCAGCCCCAGCATTTT. The chain has TRBV5-1 and TRBJ1-5, with 8 nucleotides matching TRBD1. With 4 bases clipped from V and 5 bases from J, the junction kept 5 bases outside the gene matches. This CDR3 is 14 amino acids long. Germline CDR1 reads SGHRS; CDR2 reads YFSETQ.

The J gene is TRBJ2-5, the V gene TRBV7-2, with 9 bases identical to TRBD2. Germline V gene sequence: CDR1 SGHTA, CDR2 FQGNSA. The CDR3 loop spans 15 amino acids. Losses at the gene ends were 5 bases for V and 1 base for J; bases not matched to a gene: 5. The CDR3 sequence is CASSRQGLAQETQYF. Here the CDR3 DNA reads TGTGCCAGCAGCCGTCAGGGACTAGCCCAAGAGACCCAGTACTTC.

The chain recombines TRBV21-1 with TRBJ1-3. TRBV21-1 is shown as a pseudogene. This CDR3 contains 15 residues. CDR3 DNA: TGTGCCAGCAGCCCGAGGTCAGTGTGTGGAAACACCATATATTTT. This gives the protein CASSPRSVCGNTIYF.